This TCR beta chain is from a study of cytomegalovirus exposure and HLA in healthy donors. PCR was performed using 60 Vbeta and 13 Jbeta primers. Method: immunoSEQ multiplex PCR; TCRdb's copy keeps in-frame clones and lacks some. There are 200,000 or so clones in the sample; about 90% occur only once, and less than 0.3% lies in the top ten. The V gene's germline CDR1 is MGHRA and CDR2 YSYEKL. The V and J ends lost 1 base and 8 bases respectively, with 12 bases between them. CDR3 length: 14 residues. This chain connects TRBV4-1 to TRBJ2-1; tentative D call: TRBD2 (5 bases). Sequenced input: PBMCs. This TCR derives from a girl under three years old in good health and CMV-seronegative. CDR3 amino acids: CASSQGTFGDEQFF. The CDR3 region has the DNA TGCGCCAGCAGCCAAGGCACCTTCGGGGATGAGCAGTTCTTC.